The 6 T cell receptor beta chains below come from one sample, sequenced in a study of blood T cell repertoires in COVID-19. This table comes from immunoSEQ multiplex PCR, and its TCRdb copy is limited to in-frame clones, with some not included. The sample holds 350,000 to 500,000 clones, around nine tenths seen once. Sequenced material: PBMCs or T cells enriched from blood (not recorded which). The receptors come from a woman between 18 and 30 years old who had been exposed to COVID-19.

The V call is TRBV7-2, the J call TRBJ1-6; TRBD1 matches 7 bases. Germline V gene sequence: CDR1 SGHTA, CDR2 FQGNSA. The CDR3 length is 14 residues. J lost 11 bases, V lost 4 bases, and 8 bases had no gene match. The CDR3 DNA is TGTGCCAGCAGCTCGAACAGGGGTAGGACACCCCTCCACTTT. This translates into CASSSNRGRTPLHF.

The chain is built from TRBV7-2 and TRBJ2-1; 7 nucleotides line up with TRBD1. This CDR3 is 15 amino acids long. Germline V CDR1 and CDR2: SGHTA, FQGNSA. With V trimmed by 4 bases and J by 7 bases, 10 bases remained unmatched. CDR3 in DNA: TGTGCCAGCAGCTCCGGGACAGTGATGTATAATGAGCAGTTCTTC. This gives the protein CASSSGTVMYNEQFF. The whole variable domain, filled in from reference TRBV7-2 and TRBJ2-1, reads GAGVSQSPSNKVTEKGKDVELRCDPISGHTALYWYRQSLGQGLEFLIYFQGNSAPDKSGLPSDRFSAERTGGSVSTLTIQRTQQEDSAVYLCASSSGTVMYNEQFFGPGTRLTVL.

The chain employs TRBV7-9 and TRBJ1-2; D not resolved. Trimming took off 5 bases at V and 6 bases at J, with 10 bases between the two ends. CDR1 and CDR2 from the germline V gene are SEHNR and FQNEAQ (reference sequence). There are 12 residues in the CDR3. The CDR3 here is CASSPIEHGYTF. In DNA form, the CDR3 reads TGTGCCAGCAGCCCAATTGAGCATGGCTACACCTTC. Using reference TRBV7-9 and TRBJ1-2 for the parts outside the CDR3, the full variable domain is DTGVSQNPRHKITKRGQNVTFRCDPISEHNRLYWYRQTLGQGPEFLTYFQNEAQLEKSRLLSDRFSAERPKGSFSTLEIQRTEQGDSAMYLCASSPIEHGYTFGSGTRLTVV.

The rearrangement uses TRBV12-3 or TRBV12-4 and TRBJ1-3; no reliable D call. CDR3 length: 13 amino acids. V was trimmed by 2 bases and J by 6 bases, leaving 8 bases between them. The CDR3 nucleotides read TGTGCCAGCAGTTTATGGGCAGTAAACACCATATATTTT. Its translation: CASSLWAVNTIYF.

The chain recombines TRBV2 with TRBJ1-2; D unclear. V gave up 7 bases and J gave up 6 bases, with 12 bases separating them. The CDR3 consists of 12 residues. Germline V gene lookup returns CDR1 SNHLY and CDR2 FYNNEI. The chain's CDR3 is CASIRTLDGYTF. Written as DNA, the CDR3 is TGTGCCAGCATTCGGACTTTGGATGGCTACACCTTC. Full variable domain (rest looked up from reference TRBV2 and TRBJ1-2): EPEVTQTPSHQVTQMGQEVILRCVPISNHLYFYWYRQILGQKVEFLVSFYNNEISEKSEIFDDQFSVERPDGSNFTLKIRSTKLEDSAMYFCASIRTLDGYTFGSGTRLTVV.

This clone was seen just once. CDR3 protein: CASPRQGDGYTF. In nucleotides, the CDR3 is TGTGCCAGCCCCCGACAGGGGGATGGCTACACCTTC. This sequence joins TRBV4-2 and TRBJ1-2, with 9 bases aligning to TRBD1. Looked up from germline, CDR1 is LGHNA and CDR2 is YNFKEQ. With 8 bases clipped from V and 6 bases from J, the junction kept 4 bases outside the gene matches. This CDR3 comprises 12 residues.